This T cell receptor beta chain came from a study of STAT5B mutations in CD4+ large granular lymphocyte leukemia. General observations from the study: Approximately 25% of private leukemic clonotypes occurred rarely in other patients' non-leukemic repertoires. Higher CD4+ than CD8+ T-LGLL clonality might reflect small sample size.

The data were produced by immunoSEQ multiplex PCR, yet TCRdb's version contains in-frame clones alone and is incomplete. The table has about 34,000 clones, 88% seen once. Per germline, CDR1 SGHRS and CDR2 YFSETQ. CDR3 length equals 16 residues. Losses at the gene ends were 0 bases for V and 10 bases for J; bases not matched to a gene: 8. Note on this clone: Its antigen is not known.

V gene TRBV5-1 combines with J gene TRBJ1-6, with 9 positions matching TRBD1. The material sequenced was CD4+ T cells from blood buffy coats. The receptor comes from a human donor in good health. CDR3 coding DNA: TGCGCCAGCAGCTTGGCCCCGGGGACAGGGCACTCACCCCTCCACTTT. Its translation is CASSLAPGTGHSPLHF.